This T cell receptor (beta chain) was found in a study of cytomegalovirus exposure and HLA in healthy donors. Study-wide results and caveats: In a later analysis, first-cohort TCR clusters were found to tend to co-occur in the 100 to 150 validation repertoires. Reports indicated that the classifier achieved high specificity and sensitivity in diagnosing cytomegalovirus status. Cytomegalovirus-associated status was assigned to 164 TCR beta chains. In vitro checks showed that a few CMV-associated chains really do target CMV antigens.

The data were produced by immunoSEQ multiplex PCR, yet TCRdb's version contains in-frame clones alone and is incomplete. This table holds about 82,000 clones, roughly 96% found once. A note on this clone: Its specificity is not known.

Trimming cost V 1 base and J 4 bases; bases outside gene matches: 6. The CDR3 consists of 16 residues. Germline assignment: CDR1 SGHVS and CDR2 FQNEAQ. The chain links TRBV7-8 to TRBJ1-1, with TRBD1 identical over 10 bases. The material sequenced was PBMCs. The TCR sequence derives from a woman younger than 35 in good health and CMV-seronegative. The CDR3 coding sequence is TGTGCCAGCAGCTTAGGGACAGGGGGAATTGGCACTGAAGCTTTCTTT. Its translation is CASSLGTGGIGTEAFF. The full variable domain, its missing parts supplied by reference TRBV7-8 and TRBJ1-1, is GAGVSQSPRYKVAKRGQDVALRCDPISGHVSLFWYQQALGQGPEFLTYFQNEAQLDKSGLPSDRFFAERPEGSVSTLKIQRTQQEDSAVYLCASSLGTGGIGTEAFFGQGTRLTVV.